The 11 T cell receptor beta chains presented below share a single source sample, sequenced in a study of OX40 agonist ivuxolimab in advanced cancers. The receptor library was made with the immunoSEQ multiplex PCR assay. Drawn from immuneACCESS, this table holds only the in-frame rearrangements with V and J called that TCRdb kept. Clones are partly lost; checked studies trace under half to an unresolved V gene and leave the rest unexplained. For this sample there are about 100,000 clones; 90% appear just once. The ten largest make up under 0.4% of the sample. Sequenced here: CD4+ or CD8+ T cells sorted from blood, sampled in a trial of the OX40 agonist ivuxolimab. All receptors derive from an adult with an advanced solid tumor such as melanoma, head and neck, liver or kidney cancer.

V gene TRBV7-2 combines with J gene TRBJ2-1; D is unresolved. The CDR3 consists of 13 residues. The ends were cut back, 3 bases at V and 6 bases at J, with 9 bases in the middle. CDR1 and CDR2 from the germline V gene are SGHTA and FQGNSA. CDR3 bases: TGTGCCAGCAGCTTGGCCAGGTTCAATGAGCAGTTCTTC. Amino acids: CASSLARFNEQFF.

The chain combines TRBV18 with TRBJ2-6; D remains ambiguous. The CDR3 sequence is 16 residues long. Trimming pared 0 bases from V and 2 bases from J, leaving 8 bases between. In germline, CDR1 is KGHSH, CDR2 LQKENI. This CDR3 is CASSPPAAPGANVLTF. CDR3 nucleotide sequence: TGTGCCAGCTCACCACCAGCCGCCCCTGGGGCCAACGTCCTGACTTTC.

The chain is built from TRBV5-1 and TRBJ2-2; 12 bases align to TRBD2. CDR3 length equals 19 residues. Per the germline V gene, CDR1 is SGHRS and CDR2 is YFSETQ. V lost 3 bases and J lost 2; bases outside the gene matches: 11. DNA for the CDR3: TGCGCCAGCAGCTCTGGCCCCTCAGGACTAGCGGGAAACACCGGGGAGCTGTTTTTT. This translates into CASSSGPSGLAGNTGELFF.

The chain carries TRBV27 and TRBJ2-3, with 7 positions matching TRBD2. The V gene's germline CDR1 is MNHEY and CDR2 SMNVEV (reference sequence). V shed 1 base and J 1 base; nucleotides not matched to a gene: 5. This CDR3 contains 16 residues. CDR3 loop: CASSLLAGVGTDTQYF. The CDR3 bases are TGTGCCAGCAGTTTATTGGCGGGAGTTGGCACAGATACGCAGTATTTT.

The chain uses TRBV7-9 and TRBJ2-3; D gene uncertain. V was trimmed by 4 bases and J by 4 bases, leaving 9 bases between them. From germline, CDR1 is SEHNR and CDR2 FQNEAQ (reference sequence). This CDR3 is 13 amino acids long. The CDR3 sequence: CASSYLWADTQYF. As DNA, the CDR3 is TGTGCCAGCAGCTATCTTTGGGCAGATACGCAGTATTTT.

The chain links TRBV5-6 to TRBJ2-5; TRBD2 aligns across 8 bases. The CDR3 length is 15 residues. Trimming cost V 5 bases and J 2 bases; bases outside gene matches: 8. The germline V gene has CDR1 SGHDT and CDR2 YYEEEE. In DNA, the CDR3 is TGTGCCAGCAGTCTTAGCGGGACCTTGCAAGAGACCCAGTACTTC. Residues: CASSLSGTLQETQYF.

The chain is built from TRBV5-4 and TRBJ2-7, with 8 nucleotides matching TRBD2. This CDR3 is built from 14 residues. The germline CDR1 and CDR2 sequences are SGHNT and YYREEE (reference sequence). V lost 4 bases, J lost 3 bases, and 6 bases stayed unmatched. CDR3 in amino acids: CASSGTRGGYEQYF. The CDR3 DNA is TGTGCCAGCAGCGGGACTAGAGGGGGCTACGAGCAGTACTTC.

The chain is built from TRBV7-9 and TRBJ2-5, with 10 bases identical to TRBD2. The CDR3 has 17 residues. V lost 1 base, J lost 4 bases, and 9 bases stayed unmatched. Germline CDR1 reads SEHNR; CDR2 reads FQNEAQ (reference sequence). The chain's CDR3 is CASSLGLAGERVETQYF. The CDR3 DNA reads TGTGCCAGCAGCTTAGGTCTAGCGGGAGAAAGGGTAGAGACCCAGTACTTC.

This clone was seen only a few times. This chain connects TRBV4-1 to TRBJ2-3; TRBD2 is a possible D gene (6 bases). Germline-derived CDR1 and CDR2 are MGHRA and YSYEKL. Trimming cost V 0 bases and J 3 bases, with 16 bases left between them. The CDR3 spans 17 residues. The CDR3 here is CASSQDVGGSGTDTQYF. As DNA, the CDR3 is TGCGCCAGCAGCCAAGATGTGGGGGGTAGTGGAACAGATACGCAGTATTTT.

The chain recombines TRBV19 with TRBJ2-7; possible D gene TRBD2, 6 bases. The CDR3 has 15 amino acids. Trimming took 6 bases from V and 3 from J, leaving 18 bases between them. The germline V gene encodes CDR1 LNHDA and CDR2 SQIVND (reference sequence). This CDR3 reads CASSPSRGFGYEQYF. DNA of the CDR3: TGTGCCAGTAGCCCCTCCCGGGGGTTCGGCTACGAGCAGTACTTC.

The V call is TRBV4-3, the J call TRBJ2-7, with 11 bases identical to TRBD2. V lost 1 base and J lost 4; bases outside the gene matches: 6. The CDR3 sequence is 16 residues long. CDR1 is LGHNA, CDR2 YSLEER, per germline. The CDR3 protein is CASSQATSGTGYEQYF. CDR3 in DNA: TGCGCCAGCAGCCAAGCGACTAGCGGGACGGGGTACGAGCAGTACTTC.